Listed below are T cell receptor beta chains from one sample, sequenced in a study of CD8 T cell repertoires and HIV-1 epitope variants. This table comes from immunoSEQ multiplex PCR, and its TCRdb copy is limited to in-frame clones, with some not included. The sample lists about 5,600 clones, 50% to 70% occurring once. Their recognized antigens are unknown. The sequencing sample was made of cultured CD8+ T cells derived from PBMCs. These receptors all stem from a male donor with HIV. CDR3s include the opening cysteine and the closing phenylalanine or tryptophan. Where a row states a size, it is once, few, many or the class of an expanded clone; other rows omit it.

j_call clone_size v_call cdr3_aa
TRBJ1-2 NA TRBV6-5 CASSSSQGADYGYTF
TRBJ2-2 NA TRBV6-1 CASFTNSNTGELFF
NA NA TRBV2 CASSVSELRASYEQYF
TRBJ2-7 NA TRBV5-1 CASSPWDGYEQYF
TRBJ2-7 large TRBV28 CASSPRLGDLYEQYF
TRBJ2-7 few TRBV9 CASSVYGSSYEQYF
TRBJ1-4 NA TRBV5-5 CASSLGGNNEKLFF
TRBJ1-1 NA TRBV25-1 CASSEWGQGNTEAFF
TRBJ1-4 NA TRBV28 CASSFALQGLNEKLFF
TRBJ2-1 few TRBV18 CASSPVRGNNEQFF
TRBJ2-7 NA TRBV10-2 CASSEHEQYF
TRBJ1-2 NA TRBV9 CASSVGGDSYTF
TRBJ2-1 NA TRBV5-1 CASSSGTANNEQFF
TRBJ2-6 NA TRBV28 CASSSYRGLNSGANVLTF
TRBJ1-1 NA TRBV19 CASGRGMNTEAFF
TRBJ2-7 once TRBV13 CASSLGGDTYEQYF
TRBJ2-6 NA TRBV2 CASRAGLIVDSLSGANVLTF
TRBJ2-1 NA TRBV9 CASSVAQDLPENEQFF
TRBJ2-4 few TRBV30 CAWSAGSGAGNIQYF
TRBJ2-7 NA TRBV19 CASSLVRDSDSYEQYF
TRBJ2-7 once TRBV28 CASSLLLRNEQYF
TRBJ2-3 NA TRBV9 CASSHNPGDVLSNIDTQYF
TRBJ2-1 NA TRBV10-2 CASSESGGYNEQFF
TRBJ2-7 NA TRBV5-6 CASSLQGISYEQYF